These 5 T cell receptor beta chains share one sample of origin, sequenced in a study of beta chain features in type 1 diabetes. The isolated RNA, all of it, was reverse transcribed, so expressed TCRB transcripts were what got sequenced. Some clones are missing from TCRdb's copy, which holds only in-frame ones; the method was immunoSEQ multiplex PCR. The data contain hundreds of thousands of clones, roughly 10% of them singletons. Material: naive CD4+ T cells from blood. Receptors originate from a woman aged 18-29 years in good health.

The rearrangement joins TRBV28 to TRBJ1-2; D is unclear. The V end lost 7 bases, the J end lost 9 bases, and 12 bases lay between the germline ends. This CDR3 has 11 amino acids. The germline V gene has CDR1 MDHEN and CDR2 SYDVKM. In DNA form, the CDR3 reads TGTGCCAGCACTAAGGGCAGCCGCTACACCTTC. It translates to CASTKGSRYTF.

The chain links TRBV2 to TRBJ2-2; D might be TRBD1 or TRBD2, each matching 5 bases. Germline V gene sequence: CDR1 SNHLY, CDR2 FYNNEI. The CDR3 loop spans 14 amino acids. V was cut by 7 bases and J by 3 bases, with 12 bases left in between. The CDR3 protein is CASKGQGDTGELFF. CDR3 DNA: TGTGCCAGCAAGGGCCAGGGAGACACCGGGGAGCTGTTTTTT.

The chain joins TRBV5-4 to TRBJ1-2; D may be TRBD1 (6 bases). CDR1 SGHNT and CDR2 YYREEE come from the germline V gene (reference sequence). The CDR3 covers 14 residues. V was clipped by 4 bases and J by 8 bases, with 18 bases between them. The CDR3 coding sequence is TGTGCCAGCAGCCCCGACAGGCGTTTGAGGGGCTACACCTTC. Translation gives CASSPDRRLRGYTF.

This clone has more than one count but fewer than ten. The chain links TRBV7-7 to TRBJ2-2, with a tentative D call TRBD1 (6 bases). CDR3 length: 14 residues. Germline values: CDR1 SSHAT, CDR2 FNYEAQ (reference sequence). V was trimmed by 5 bases and J by 6 bases, leaving 13 bases between them. The CDR3 DNA reads TGTGCCAGCAGCCCGACACAGGGTTCCGGGGAGCTGTTTTTT. Translation: CASSPTQGSGELFF.

The J gene is TRBJ2-3, the V gene TRBV5-1; a weak D match, TRBD1 (5 bases). V was pared by 4 bases and J by 4 bases, with 10 bases between. Germline values: CDR1 SGHRS, CDR2 YFSETQ. CDR3 length equals 13 residues. The CDR3 protein is CASSSRVADTQYF. In DNA, the CDR3 is TGCGCCAGCAGCAGCAGGGTCGCAGATACGCAGTATTTT.